The clone carrying this T cell receptor (beta chain) was seen a handful of times. TCRdb used MiXCR to reprocess the 5' RACE reads, holding one entry per CDR3 protein. The sample includes roughly 50,000 distinct CDR3 sequences, 7.5% to 8% seen only once; the top ten take approximately 13%. Per germline, CDR1 MNHEY and CDR2 SVGEGT. The CDR3 runs 17 residues. Trimming stripped 5 bases from V and 5 bases from J, with 23 bases between. Described time point: sample taken at primary tumor resection. Frozen PBMC, nontumor lung or tumor provided whole RNA, which was sequenced unsorted. This entry belongs to a study of spatial heterogeneity in lung cancer.

This chain links TRBV6-2 or TRBV6-3 with TRBJ2-3; D is possibly TRBD2 (5 bases). The clonotype comes from a female donor with early-stage non-small cell lung cancer. The sample in question was PBMCs, obtained at surgery. The CDR3 DNA sequence: TGTGCCAGCAGTCAGACACGGGGAACCCGGTCCGGAGATACGCAGTATTTT. This gives the protein CASSQTRGTRSGDTQYF.